This is a list of T cell receptor beta chains from one sample in a study of blood T cell repertoires in COVID-19. Sequencing used immunoSEQ multiplex PCR; TCRdb keeps in-frame clones, though not all of them. Of 200,000 to 250,000 clones listed, 86% are singletons. The specimen was peripheral blood. These receptors were taken from a woman aged 45-65 years with COVID-19, enrolled during active disease. CDR3s include the opening cysteine and the closing phenylalanine or tryptophan. Each record gives: clone size, D gene, J gene, V gene, CDR3 DNA, CDR3 protein. The D gene is left open where the match is weak. The size entry is marked missing in some rows and otherwise reads once, few, many or a size class.

- TRBD2 TRBJ2-3 TRBV7-6 TGTGCCAGCAGCTTAGAACTAGCGGGGAATCTGGATACGCAGTATTTT CASSLELAGNLDTQYF
- TRBD1 TRBJ1-2 TRBV14 TGTGCCAGCAGCCAAGCCGGGACAGGGGGCCACTATGGCTACACCTTC CASSQAGTGGHYGYTF
- - TRBJ1-1 TRBV19 TGTGCCAGTAGTATTGGAGCAGGGGAAGCTTTCTTT CASSIGAGEAFF
- - TRBJ1-4 TRBV19 TGTGCCAGTAGTATAGCTCGACTTGCGGAAAAACTGTTTTTT CASSIARLAEKLFF
- TRBD2 TRBJ2-1 TRBV24-1 TGTGCCACCAGTGGGACTAGCGCCTCCTACAATGAGCAGTTCTTC CATSGTSASYNEQFF
- - TRBJ1-2 TRBV11-2 TGTGCCAGCAGCCCAGACAGAACCTATGGCTACACCTTC CASSPDRTYGYTF
- - TRBJ1-6 TRBV28 TGTGCCAGCAGTTTAAGGTTCCAGGGAGGCCGGTCACCCCTCCACTTT CASSLRFQGGRSPLHF
- TRBD2 TRBJ2-1 TRBV5-1 TGCGCCAGCAGCCTCGGGACTAACCTAGGGAATGAGCAGTTCTTC CASSLGTNLGNEQFF
- - TRBJ1-1 TRBV30 TGTGCCTGGAGTGTACTACGCCACACTGAAGCTTTCTTT CAWSVLRHTEAFF
- TRBD1 TRBJ2-2 TRBV5-4 TGTGCCAGCAGCTCAGGGGGCGCGGGCACCGGGGAGCTGTTTTTT CASSSGGAGTGELFF
- - TRBJ1-6 TRBV11-1 TGTGCCAGCAGCTTTCAGAATTCACCCCTCCACTTT CASSFQNSPLHF
- TRBD1 TRBJ2-1 TRBV14 TGTGCCAGCAGCCAAGATCGGGACAGACCCTACAATGAGCAGTTCTTC CASSQDRDRPYNEQFF
once TRBD1 TRBJ1-6 TRBV7-2 TGTGCCAGCAGCTTAGCGCAGGGGGGCGGTTCACCCCTCCACTTT CASSLAQGGGSPLHF
- - TRBJ2-2 TRBV11-1 TGTGCCAGCAGCCCCCCGTTCCAACTAGACACCGGGGAGCTGTTTTTT CASSPPFQLDTGELFF
- - TRBJ2-5 TRBV11-3 TGTGCCAGCAGCTTACCACAGACAGTAAAGACCCAGTACTTC CASSLPQTVKTQYF
- TRBD1 TRBJ1-5 TRBV19 TGTGCCAGTAGTATATCGGGACAGGGGGACCAGCCCCAGCATTTT CASSISGQGDQPQHF
- TRBD1 TRBJ1-2 TRBV30 TGTGCCTGGAGTAGTCCCGGGACAGGGGTGAATGGCTACACCTTC CAWSSPGTGVNGYTF
- TRBD2 TRBJ2-5 TRBV9 TGTGCCAGCAGCGTAGGCCTAGCGGGGGCCTCACACAGCTCACACGAAGAGACCCAGTACTTC CASSVGLAGASHSSHEETQYF
- - TRBJ2-3 TRBV5-1 TGCGCCAGCAGCTTGGAAGGGGGAGATACGCAGTATTTT CASSLEGGDTQYF
- - TRBJ2-7 TRBV5-1 TGCGCCACCAAACGTCAGGTATCCTCCTACGAGCAGTACTTC CATKRQVSSYEQYF
- - TRBJ1-4 TRBV28 TGTGCCAGCAGTTTACTAGGGGAAAATGAAAAACTGTTTTTT CASSLLGENEKLFF
- TRBD1 TRBJ1-1 TRBV18 TGTGCCAGCTCACCCCGGGCAGGGGGCGAGGGCACTGAAGCTTTCTTT CASSPRAGGEGTEAFF
- - TRBJ1-1 TRBV18 TGTGCCAGCTCACCCACAGGGTTTGAAGCTTTCTTT CASSPTGFEAFF
- - TRBJ1-4 TRBV23-1 TGCGCCAGCAGTCCTATAATATCAGGGCCTAATGAAAAACTGTTTTTT CASSPIISGPNEKLFF
- TRBD2 TRBJ2-3 TRBV7-6 TGTGCCAGCAGCTCCTCAAGAAACGGGGGGGCCTTTGGAGATACGCAGTATTTT CASSSSRNGGAFGDTQYF
- TRBD1 TRBJ2-3 TRBV6-5 TGTGCCAGCAGGGATAACAGGGGATCCACAGATACGCAGTATTTT CASRDNRGSTDTQYF